A selection of T cell receptor beta chains follows, all from one sample in a study of blood T cell repertoires in COVID-19. Produced via immunoSEQ multiplex PCR; TCRdb's table is partial and in-frame only. The table has some 250,000 clones, just over 90% seen once. Sequenced material: PBMCs or T cells enriched from blood (not recorded which). The origin of the receptors is a woman aged 35 to 49 with acute COVID-19. Both conserved end residues are part of each CDR3. A D gene is named only where the DNA matches it firmly.

V,J,D,DNA,CDR3
TRBV5-1,TRBJ1-1,-,TGCGCCAGCAGCTTGGCAGGATCCGAGGGCACTGAAGCTTTCTTT,CASSLAGSEGTEAFF
TRBV14,TRBJ2-2,TRBD1,TGTGCCAGCAGCCAAGACCGTGGACAGGGGGCTGGCGCCGGGGAGCTGTTTTTT,CASSQDRGQGAGAGELFF
TRBV15,TRBJ2-2,TRBD2,TGTGCCACCAGTAAGAAGCGGGAGTGGACCGGGGAGCTGTTTTTT,CATSKKREWTGELFF
TRBV18,TRBJ1-2,-,TGTGCCAGCTCAGAGGGAGGCTATGGCTACACCTTC,CASSEGGYGYTF
TRBV11-3,TRBJ1-5,TRBD1,TGTGCCAGCAGCACCCAAACCGGGACAGAAAATTATCAGCCCCAGCATTTT,CASSTQTGTENYQPQHF
TRBV19,TRBJ1-1,-,TGTGCCAGTAGTGCCCAACAGGGTACTGAAGCTTTCTTT,CASSAQQGTEAFF
TRBV24-1,TRBJ2-1,TRBD2,TGTGCCACCAGTCCGAGGAGGACTAGAGGGAGCAATGAGCAGTTCTTC,CATSPRRTRGSNEQFF
TRBV7-4,TRBJ1-2,TRBD1,TGTGCCAGCAGCTTAGCTGGACAGGGGGCGCTTAGTTCTAACTATGGCTACACCTTC,CASSLAGQGALSSNYGYTF
TRBV29-1,TRBJ2-7,-,TGCAGCGTTGCGGGTTACGAGAACTACGAGCAGTACTTC,CSVAGYENYEQYF
TRBV7-9,TRBJ2-2,-,TGTGCCAGCACAAGGACACCGAACACCGGGGAGCTGTTTTTT,CASTRTPNTGELFF
TRBV3-1/TRBV3-2,TRBJ1-2,TRBD1,TGTGCCAGCAGCTTCCGGGACAGGGATGGCTATGGCTACACCTTC,CASSFRDRDGYGYTF
TRBV6-5,TRBJ1-1,TRBD1,TGTGCCACCTCCTTCACAGGGGGCACTGAAGCTTTCTTT,CATSFTGGTEAFF
TRBV19,TRBJ2-7,-,TGTGCCAGTAGTATAACAGGGCGCGGCTACGAGCAGTACTTC,CASSITGRGYEQYF